Following are 30 T cell receptor beta chains from one sample sequenced in a study of early T cells in non-severe SARS-CoV-2 infection (dated by TCRdb to 2020 to 2022). Receptor libraries were prepared by 5' RACE. Sequencing relied on a NextSeq 500. TCRdb redid the processing of the public reads, applying fastp at Q25 and MiXCR, and retained in-frame beta chains. Identical CDR3 protein sequences are pooled into one entry, listed with their most common genes and DNA. This sample is represented by around 89,000 distinct CDR3 sequences; 14% to 15% of them were singletons. In total, the top ten clones hold about 0.59% of the sample. Input material: whole blood. These receptor sequences come from an adult who was a healthcare worker with PCR-confirmed SARS-CoV-2 infection or an uninfected control (not recorded which).

Only a few counts were recorded for this clonotype. The V call is TRBV7-3, the J call TRBJ2-3; D may match TRBD1 or TRBD2 (5 bases each). CDR3 length equals 15 residues. Trimming stripped 3 bases from V and 0 bases from J, with 10 bases between. Germline-derived CDR1 and CDR2 are SGHTA and FQGTGA. CDR3 nucleotide sequence: TGTGCCAGCAGCTTCGTTGGGGGTAGCACAGATACGCAGTATTTT. It yields the protein CASSFVGGSTDTQYF.

This clonotype was detected a few times. This sequence joins TRBV7-3 and TRBJ1-1; 10 positions agree with TRBD1. The germline CDR1 and CDR2 sequences are SGHTA and FQGTGA. This CDR3 has 15 residues. The V gene end was trimmed by 4 bases and the J gene end by 4 bases; junction bases not matched to a gene: 6. CDR3 bases: TGTGCCAGCAGCTCAAAGGGACAGGGGATCACTGAAGCTTTCTTT. Its protein is CASSSKGQGITEAFF.

The chain combines TRBV7-3 with TRBJ1-2; TRBD1 is a possible D gene (5 bases). The V gene's germline CDR1 is SGHTA and CDR2 FQGTGA. CDR3 size: 14 residues. V lost 0 bases to trimming and J lost 6 bases, with 11 bases between them. The CDR3 coding sequence is TGTGCCAGCAGCTTAACCGGGGGAGGTGATGGCTACACCTTC. It specifies CASSLTGGGDGYTF.

The rearrangement joins TRBV3-1 to TRBJ2-2, with a weak D call TRBD2 (5 bases). The ends were cut back, 0 bases at V and 6 bases at J, with 14 bases in the middle. The CDR3 covers 16 residues. CDR1 LGHDT and CDR2 YNNKEL come from the germline V gene (reference sequence). The CDR3 here is CASSQDLRVRAGELFF. CDR3 in DNA: TGTGCCAGCAGCCAAGATCTGAGGGTGAGGGCCGGGGAGCTGTTTTTT.

The table lists this clonotype with a few counts. This sequence joins TRBV18 and TRBJ1-6; 10 bases align to TRBD1. The germline V gene has CDR1 KGHSH and CDR2 LQKENI. This CDR3 contains 15 residues. The ends lost 2 bases at V and 10 bases at J; junction bases unmatched: 5. The chain's CDR3 is CASSPSTGGESPLHF. Here the CDR3 DNA reads TGTGCCAGCTCACCATCGACAGGGGGCGAATCACCCCTCCACTTT.

The rearrangement links TRBV12-3 or TRBV12-4 to TRBJ2-5; D perhaps matches TRBD1 (5 bases). This CDR3 is 14 amino acids long. Trimming cost V 4 bases and J 2 bases, with 11 bases left between them. In DNA, the CDR3 is TGTGCCAGCAGTTCTACAGGACGTCAAGAGACCCAGTACTTC. It translates to CASSSTGRQETQYF.

In its sample, this clonotype was seen a few times. The chain recombines TRBV6-4 with TRBJ2-6; 7 bases line up with TRBD1. V shed 8 bases, J shed 0 bases, and the junction held 1 base outside the gene matches. Looked up from germline, CDR1 is MRHNA and CDR2 is SNTAGT. The CDR3 is made up of 14 amino acids. CDR3 residues: CASGTDSGANVLTF. CDR3 bases: TGTGCCAGCGGGACAGACTCTGGGGCCAACGTCCTGACTTTC.

The V gene is TRBV7-3, the J gene TRBJ2-5; TRBD1 or TRBD2 may be the D gene (6 bases each). Germline-derived CDR1 and CDR2 are SGHTA and FQGTGA. Trimming shortened V by 1 base and J by 4 bases, and 13 bases separated the two germline ends. This CDR3 is 15 amino acids long. The CDR3 bases are TGTGCCAGCAGCTTAAGCGGGACATCCTCAGAGACCCAGTACTTC. Translating it yields CASSLSGTSSETQYF.

At least ten counts were recorded for this clonotype. This sequence joins TRBV11-2 and TRBJ2-7; 7 nucleotides match TRBD1. This CDR3 has 12 residues. The junction had 1 base not matched to a gene; V was cut back by 4 bases and J by 4 bases. Germline CDR1 and CDR2: SGHAT and FQNNGV. The CDR3 loop is CASSSTGYEQYV. The CDR3 coding sequence is TGTGCCAGCAGCTCGACAGGGTACGAGCAGTACGTC.

The chain couples TRBV10-2 to TRBJ1-1; TRBD1 might be the D (6 bases). Germline V gene sequence: CDR1 WSHSY, CDR2 SAAADI. The length of the CDR3 is 16 residues. V shed 3 bases and J shed 3 bases, with 17 bases lying between them. This CDR3 reads CASSDPRQASDTEAFF. The DNA of the CDR3 is TGCGCCAGCAGTGACCCCCGACAGGCCTCGGACACTGAAGCTTTCTTT.

This clonotype was seen only a few times. The chain joins TRBV29-1 to TRBJ1-4, with D hard to call. The germline V gene has CDR1 SQVTM and CDR2 ANQGSEA. The ends were cut back, 6 bases at V and 0 bases at J, with 5 bases in the middle. This CDR3 is built from 12 residues. The CDR3 loop reads CSVATTNEKLFF. The CDR3 nucleotides read TGCAGCGTCGCTACAACTAATGAAAAACTGTTTTTT.

The J gene is TRBJ1-5, the V gene TRBV29-1; D might be TRBD1 (5 bases). Germline lookup yields CDR1 SQVTM and CDR2 ANQGSEA. Trimming removed 4 bases at V and 10 bases at J, with 14 bases between. The CDR3 is 12 residues long. Here the CDR3 DNA reads TGCAGCGTTGGAGACAGTCTCCGACCCCAGCATTTT. Amino acid sequence: CSVGDSLRPQHF. The variable domain in full, with the rest retrieved from reference TRBV29-1 and TRBJ1-5, is SAVISQKPSRDICQRGTSLTIQCQVDSQVTMMFWYRQQPGQSLTLIATANQGSEATYESGFVIDKFPISRPNLTFSTLTVSNMSPEDSSIYLCSVGDSLRPQHFGDGTRLSIL.

The sample holds one count of this clonotype. The chain links TRBV12-3 or TRBV12-4 to TRBJ1-6; D might be TRBD1 (5 bases). Between the trimmed V and J ends, which lost 3 bases and 9 bases, there was a span of 9 bases. The CDR3 is 13 residues long. CDR3 amino acids: CASSFGGISPLHF. The DNA for the CDR3 is TGTGCCAGCAGTTTCGGGGGGATTTCACCCCTCCACTTT.

V and J are TRBV18 and TRBJ2-2; D gene uncertain. V was pared by 1 base and J by 1 base, with 10 bases between. This CDR3 is 16 amino acids long. Germline CDR1 and CDR2: KGHSH and LQKENI. The CDR3 nucleotides read TGTGCCAGCTCACCACTGCCGACCAAGAACACCGGGGAGCTGTTTTTT. Translation gives CASSPLPTKNTGELFF.

The chain links TRBV12-3 or TRBV12-4 to TRBJ1-2; 10 bases match TRBD1. The V and J ends lost 5 bases and 8 bases, in that order; junction bases with no gene match: 8. The CDR3 is 14 residues long. The CDR3 DNA is TGTGCCAGCAGTATCCGGGACAGGGGATACGGCTACACCTTC. It codes for CASSIRDRGYGYTF.

This clonotype turned up a few times. The chain is built from TRBV28 and TRBJ2-3; 8 positions match TRBD1. Losses at the gene ends were 4 bases for V and 1 base for J; bases not matched to a gene: 4. This CDR3 region has 15 residues. Germline CDR1 MDHEN, CDR2 SYDVKM. CDR3 residues: CASSSTGEGTDTQYF. The CDR3 region has the DNA TGTGCCAGCAGTTCGACAGGGGAGGGCACAGATACGCAGTATTTT.

The chain recombines TRBV11-1 with TRBJ2-1; no definite D call. The V gene lost 1 base and the J gene lost 8 bases, with 3 bases spanning the gap. Germline loops: CDR1 SGHAT, CDR2 FQDESV (reference sequence). The CDR3 covers 11 residues. The CDR3 DNA sequence: TGTGCCAGCAGCTTAGTACATGAGCAGTTCTTC. Translation gives CASSLVHEQFF.

The chain uses TRBV2 and TRBJ2-1, with TRBD1 matching 12 bases. Germline lookup yields CDR1 SNHLY and CDR2 FYNNEI. J lost 7 bases, V lost 7 bases, and 17 bases had no gene match. This CDR3 region has 18 residues. This CDR3 reads CASTYRGQGAPTQNEQFF. In DNA form, the CDR3 reads TGTGCCAGCACCTATCGGGGACAGGGGGCTCCCACACAAAATGAGCAGTTCTTC.

This clonotype was detected only a few times. This chain joins TRBV12-3 or TRBV12-4 and TRBJ1-3; unclear D gene. This CDR3 comprises 14 residues. The V end lost 7 bases, the J end lost 0 bases, and 10 bases lay between the germline ends. CDR3 protein: CASTHFGSGNTIYF. DNA for the CDR3: TGTGCCAGCACCCACTTTGGCTCTGGAAACACCATATATTTT.

This clonotype was seen ten or more times. The CDR3: CASSLRQAEQFF. The CDR3 DNA sequence: TGTGCCAGCAGCCTTCGTCAGGCTGAGCAGTTCTTC. The chain is built from TRBV14 and TRBJ2-1; D ambiguous. The CDR3 is 12 amino acids. Germline lookup yields CDR1 SGHDN and CDR2 FVKESK. Trimming shortened V by 4 bases and J by 9 bases, and 10 bases separated the two germline ends.

This clonotype was detected a few times. The V gene is TRBV12-3 or TRBV12-4, the J gene TRBJ1-5; the match to TRBD1 covers 8 bases. The CDR3 has 14 amino acids. With V trimmed by 5 bases and J by 5 bases, 5 bases remained unmatched. DNA for the CDR3: TGTGCCAGCAGTCAAACAGGGGGACATCAGCCCCAGCATTTT. This codes for CASSQTGGHQPQHF.

CDR3 bases: TGTGCCAGCAACAATTATCGTGAGCAGTTCTTC. This translates into CASNNYREQFF. The chain employs TRBV12-3 or TRBV12-4 and TRBJ2-1, with D hard to call. The length of the CDR3 is 11 residues. V dropped 7 bases and J dropped 9 bases, with 10 bases sitting between them.

The chain joins TRBV4-1 to TRBJ1-1; 8 nucleotides match TRBD1. The CDR3 is 12 residues long. Germline CDR1 and CDR2: MGHRA and YSYEKL. The V segment lost 4 bases and the J segment 8 bases; nucleotides outside the gene matches: 3. CDR3 residues: CASSRRDREAFF. CDR3 nucleotides: TGCGCCAGCAGCCGCAGGGACAGGGAAGCTTTCTTT.

This clonotype was observed at least ten times. The gene calls are TRBV6-6 and TRBJ1-4; 7 bases are a match to TRBD1. The V gene's germline CDR1 is MNHNY and CDR2 SVGAGI (reference sequence). Germline trimming cut 6 bases from V and 5 bases from J; bases unmatched to any gene: 6. The CDR3 extends over 14 amino acids. The CDR3 DNA sequence: TGTGCCAGCAGCCGACAGGGTCGGAATGAAAAACTGTTTTTT. Translating gives CASSRQGRNEKLFF.

The chain couples TRBV20-1 to TRBJ1-2; D is unclear. CDR3 length equals 12 residues. Trimming removed 2 bases from V and 8 bases from J, with 12 bases in between. From germline, CDR1 is DFQATT and CDR2 SNEGSKA (reference sequence). The CDR3 region has the DNA TGCAGTGCTAGATCGGTCCCGGAGGGCTACACCTTC. This codes for CSARSVPEGYTF.

This clonotype appeared many times. V and J are TRBV20-1 and TRBJ1-1; D might be TRBD1 (5 bases). This CDR3 comprises 15 residues. V was pared by 1 base and J by 4 bases, with 16 bases between. The germline gives CDR1 DFQATT, CDR2 SNEGSKA (reference sequence). DNA for the CDR3: TGCAGTGCTAGAGCGGTGGGGACGGGGGGCACTGAAGCTTTCTTT. It specifies CSARAVGTGGTEAFF.

The table lists this clonotype with a few counts. The chain has TRBV7-3 and TRBJ2-6, with D possibly matching TRBD1 (6 bases). Germline V gives CDR1 SGHTA, CDR2 FQGTGA. V gave up 0 bases and J gave up 0 bases, with 12 bases separating them. The CDR3 is 18 amino acids. The CDR3 nucleotides are TGTGCCAGCAGCTTAACAGGGACAATCTACTCTGGGGCCAACGTCCTGACTTTC. It translates to CASSLTGTIYSGANVLTF.

The rearrangement uses TRBV18 and TRBJ1-3; 10 positions agree with TRBD1. V shed 2 bases and J 0 bases; nucleotides not matched to a gene: 1. The CDR3 sequence is 16 residues long. CDR1 is KGHSH, CDR2 LQKENI, per germline. CDR3 sequence (DNA): TGTGCCAGCTCACCATGGACAGGGGGCTCTGGAAACACCATATATTTT. Translated, it gives CASSPWTGGSGNTIYF.

This clonotype was seen only a few times. V gene TRBV3-1 combines with J gene TRBJ1-1; a possible D gene is TRBD1 (6 bases). V lost 7 bases to trimming and J lost 2 bases, with 14 bases between them. This CDR3 region has 14 residues. The germline V gene has CDR1 LGHDT and CDR2 YNNKEL (reference sequence). Written as DNA, the CDR3 is TGTGCCAGCACCCATTCGACAGGCAACACTGAAGCTTTCTTT. Protein: CASTHSTGNTEAFF. The full variable domain, completed using reference TRBV3-1 and TRBJ1-1, is DTAVSQTPKYLVTQMGNDKSIKCEQNLGHDTMYWYKQDSKKFLKIMFSYNNKELIINETVPNRFSPKSPDKAHLNLHINSLELGDSAVYFCASTHSTGNTEAFFGQGTRLTVV.

This clonotype was seen only a few times. CDR3 DNA sequence: TGTGCCAGCAGCCAGAGGCCCGGGGGTTTAGCCAAAAACATTCAGTACTTC. It yields the protein CASSQRPGGLAKNIQYF. The rearrangement uses TRBV3-1 and TRBJ2-4; weak D call: TRBD2 (6 bases). The CDR3 consists of 17 residues. V lost 3 bases and J 0 bases, leaving 15 bases between the germline ends. Germline values: CDR1 LGHDT, CDR2 YNNKEL (reference sequence).